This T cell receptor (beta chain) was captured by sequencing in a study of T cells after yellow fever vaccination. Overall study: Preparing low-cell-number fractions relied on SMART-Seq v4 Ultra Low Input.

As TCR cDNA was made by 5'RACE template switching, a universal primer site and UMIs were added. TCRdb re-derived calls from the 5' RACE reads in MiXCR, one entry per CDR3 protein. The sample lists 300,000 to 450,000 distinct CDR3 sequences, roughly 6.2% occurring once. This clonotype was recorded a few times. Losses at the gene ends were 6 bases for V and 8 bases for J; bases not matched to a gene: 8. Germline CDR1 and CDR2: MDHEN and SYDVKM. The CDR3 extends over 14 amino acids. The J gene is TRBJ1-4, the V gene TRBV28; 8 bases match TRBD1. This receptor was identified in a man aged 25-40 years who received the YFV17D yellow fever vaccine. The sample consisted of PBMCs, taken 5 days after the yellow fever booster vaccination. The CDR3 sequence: CASRRTGRGEKLFF. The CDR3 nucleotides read TGTGCCAGCAGGAGGACAGGGCGAGGAGAAAAACTGTTTTTT.